The clone carrying this T cell receptor (beta chain) is deemed medium-sized. At one of its ends the junction is not consistent with the germline gene, which may arise from a read error. The CDR3 is 11 amino acids. The germline V gene encodes CDR1 SGHDT and CDR2 YYEEEE. Per the original methods: It was from reference gene primer amplification that nucleated cell counts were estimated. Sequencing was performed with immunoSEQ multiplex PCR; in TCRdb, only in-frame clones are kept and a portion is missing. V and J calls and clone size are copied from that table; D and trimming were computed from the DNA. The sample contains 100,000 to 150,000 clones, around three quarters of which appear only once. The data derive from a study of blood T cell repertoires in COVID-19. Background on the study: PBMCs, B-cell-depleted T cells, or T cells provided the cDNA or gDNA that made up the material.

Sequenced sample: peripheral blood. The chain employs TRBV5-6 and TRBJ2-7; the match to TRBD2 covers 7 bases. The source is a man between 40 and 49 years old with active or convalescent COVID-19. The chain's CDR3 is CASSLDGRESF. CDR3 in DNA: TGTGCCAGCAGCTTGGACGGGCGGGAGAGCTTC.